Listed below are T cell receptor beta chains from one sample, sequenced in a study of graft-versus-host responses after intestinal transplantation. Profiling relied on immunoSEQ multiplex PCR, and the TCRdb table lists in-frame clones only, not all of them. Of roughly 100,000 clones in the sample, about 90% were seen once. No antigen has been assigned to these receptors. Source: unstimulated CD8+ T cells sorted from spleen or lymph node cells, taken before transplant. All receptors come from a human donor who was the organ donor for an intestinal transplant. Each CDR3 is given with its conserved first and last residue. A D gene is named only where the DNA matches it firmly. Size is stated for part of the rows, as once, few or many counts, or as a class when the clone is expanded.

DNA	CDR3	J	D	size	V
TGTGCCAGCAGCTTAGGGACAGTCTCCTACGAGCAGTACTTC	CASSLGTVSYEQYF	TRBJ2-7	NA	NA	TRBV11-1
TGTGCCAGCAGCTTAGGCCTTCGGGGGACGCAGTATTTT	CASSLGLRGTQYF	TRBJ2-3	NA	NA	TRBV13
TGTGCCAGCAGCTCTCACAGGGGGCGATCAGCTTTCTTT	CASSSHRGRSAFF	TRBJ1-1	TRBD1	NA	TRBV13
TGTGCCAGCAGTTACTCCGGGGGAACTGAAGCTTTCTTT	CASSYSGGTEAFF	TRBJ1-1	NA	NA	TRBV6-5
TGTGCCAGCAGCGGAGCCCTTGGACAGGGATTCTCCTACGAGCAGTACTTC	CASSGALGQGFSYEQYF	TRBJ2-7	TRBD1	NA	TRBV5-6
TGCGCCAGCAGGCCAGACCGGTTTGGAGAGCAGTATTTT	CASRPDRFGEQYF	TRBJ2-3	NA	NA	TRBV10-1
TGTGCTAGTGGGTCCGGGACAGGGTACACTGAAGCTTTCTTT	CASGSGTGYTEAFF	TRBJ1-1	TRBD1	NA	TRBV12-5
TGCGCCAGCAGCCAAGACTCGACAGGGGGCTACGAGCAGTACTTC	CASSQDSTGGYEQYF	TRBJ2-7	TRBD1	once	TRBV4-1
TGTGCCACCAGCAGAGATCTAAGCGGGCTAAACAATGAGCAGTTCTTC	CATSRDLSGLNNEQFF	TRBJ2-1	NA	NA	TRBV15
TGTGCCAGCAGTGAAGTATATAATTCGGGATCGGGGAACACTGAAGCTTTCTTT	CASSEVYNSGSGNTEAFF	TRBJ1-1	NA	NA	TRBV6-1
TGTGCCAGCAGTTTATACCCCCGGGACAGGGGCGTCGCAGATACGCAGTATTTT	CASSLYPRDRGVADTQYF	TRBJ2-3	TRBD1	NA	TRBV27
TGTGCCAGCAGCTTAAATGCGGGAATTTACAATGAGCAGTTCTTC	CASSLNAGIYNEQFF	TRBJ2-1	NA	NA	TRBV11-2
TGTGCCAGCAGCAAAGGAAGGGGTCAAGAGACCCAGTACTTC	CASSKGRGQETQYF	TRBJ2-5	NA	NA	TRBV9
TGTGCCAGCAGCACGACACCTACCGGGGAGCTGTTTTTT	CASSTTPTGELFF	TRBJ2-2	NA	NA	TRBV7-9
TGTGCCAGCCTACCCAACAGGGGCATGAACACTGAAGCTTTCTTT	CASLPNRGMNTEAFF	TRBJ1-1	TRBD1	NA	TRBV6-1
TGCAGCGTTGAAGGGGGAGACAGGGGGCTGTACGAGCAGTACTTC	CSVEGGDRGLYEQYF	TRBJ2-7	TRBD1	NA	TRBV29-1
TGTGCCAGCAGTGAAGGAGCAAACGATCAGCCCCAGCATTTT	CASSEGANDQPQHF	TRBJ1-5	NA	once	TRBV6-1
TGTGCCAGCAGTGAAGCGCGCGTCTCCCCCTCGAAATCCTACGAGCAGTACTTC	CASSEARVSPSKSYEQYF	TRBJ2-7	NA	NA	TRBV2
TGTGCCAGCAGCACTACTAGCGGGGGGGCTGGGGCCAACGTCCTGACTTTC	CASSTTSGGAGANVLTF	TRBJ2-6	TRBD2	NA	TRBV7-8
TGTGCCAGCAGCCAAGTTTTCGCGACTAGCGGGGGCGGGTACGAGCAGTACTTC	CASSQVFATSGGGYEQYF	TRBJ2-7	TRBD2	NA	TRBV4-2
TGTGCCAGCAGCTTAGATTCCTCCTCGGGTAGCAATCAGCCCCAGCATTTT	CASSLDSSSGSNQPQHF	TRBJ1-5	NA	NA	TRBV7-6
TGTGCCAGCAGCTTTGAAGCGGGAGGGGGGAGAGAGCAGTTCTTC	CASSFEAGGGREQFF	TRBJ2-1	TRBD2	NA	TRBV11-2
TGCGCCAGCAGCCAAGGCGATGTTTGGGCCGAAGCTTTCTTT	CASSQGDVWAEAFF	TRBJ1-1	NA	NA	TRBV4-1
TGTGCCAGCAGTGAATGGTCCCCGGGACAGGTTGGTTATGGCTACACCTTC	CASSEWSPGQVGYGYTF	TRBJ1-2	TRBD1	once	TRBV25-1
TGTGCCTGGAGTGTACCGAGACAGGGGACTGAAAAACTGTTTTTT	CAWSVPRQGTEKLFF	TRBJ1-4	TRBD1	few	TRBV30